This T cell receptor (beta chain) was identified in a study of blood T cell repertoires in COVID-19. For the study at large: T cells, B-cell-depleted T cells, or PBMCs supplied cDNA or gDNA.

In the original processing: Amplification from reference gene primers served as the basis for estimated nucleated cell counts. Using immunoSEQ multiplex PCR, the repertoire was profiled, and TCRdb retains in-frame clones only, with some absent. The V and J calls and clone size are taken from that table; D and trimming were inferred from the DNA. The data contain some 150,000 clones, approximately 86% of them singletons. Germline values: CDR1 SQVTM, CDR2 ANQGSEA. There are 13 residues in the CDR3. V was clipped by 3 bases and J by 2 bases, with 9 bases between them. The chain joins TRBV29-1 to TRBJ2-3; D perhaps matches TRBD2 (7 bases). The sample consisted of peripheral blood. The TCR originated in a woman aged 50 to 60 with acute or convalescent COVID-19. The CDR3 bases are TGCAGCGTTGAGGGGGGGCCCACAGATACGCAGTATTTT. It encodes CSVEGGPTDTQYF.